This TCR beta chain is drawn from a study of cytomegalovirus exposure and HLA in healthy donors. The V and J ends lost 5 bases and 4 bases, in that order; junction bases with no gene match: 12. This CDR3 has 16 residues. Germline lookup yields CDR1 LNHNV and CDR2 YYDKDF (reference sequence). A multiplex PCR was run with 60 Vbeta primers and 13 Jbeta primers. The authors' processing: Later reanalysis found around 80 million unique TCR beta chains, roughly 9.9 million of them shared. Clones were sequenced by immunoSEQ multiplex PCR, and TCRdb holds only the in-frame ones, with some missing. The V and J calls and clone size come from that table; D and trimming were worked out from the DNA. The sample has some 110,000 clones; approximately 80% are singletons. This clone occurred a few times. What it binds is unknown. Overall study findings and caveats: Per a prior analysis, the majority of TCR beta V segments were productive roughly 87% or roughly 30% of the time.

The V and J genes are TRBV15 and TRBJ2-7, with 9 bases aligning to TRBD2. Sequencing input: PBMCs. The TCR comes from a man in his fifties in good health and CMV-seronegative. The CDR3 region has the DNA TGTGCCACCAGCCTACCTGGAGCGGGGGGATTTTACGAGCAGTACTTC. Amino acids: CATSLPGAGGFYEQYF.